The rows below give T cell receptor beta chains drawn from one sample of a study of identifying expanded T cells in peripheral blood. Profiled with immunoSEQ multiplex PCR; TCRdb holds only in-frame clones, not every one. The sample records some 78,000 clones, 88% being singletons. The sequenced material came from blood. The receptors were gathered from a person aged 18-70 years in good health. The CDR3 runs from the conserved cysteine through the conserved F or W. The D gene is left open where the match is weak.

CDR3 protein: CASSQYPLENSPLHF
CDR3 length: 15
V gene: TRBV4-3
D gene: -
J gene: TRBJ1-6

CDR3 protein: CRSGGAGTQYF
CDR3 length: 11
V gene: TRBV20-1
D gene: TRBD2
J gene: TRBJ2-3

CDR3 protein: CAISESYRGQETQYF
CDR3 length: 15
V gene: TRBV10-3
D gene: -
J gene: TRBJ2-5

CDR3 protein: CASSSPGEVAGGYTF
CDR3 length: 15
V gene: TRBV28
D gene: -
J gene: TRBJ1-2

CDR3 protein: CASSAGTGVYAGELFF
CDR3 length: 16
V gene: TRBV5-1
D gene: TRBD1
J gene: TRBJ2-2

CDR3 protein: CASSRGQGNQPQHF
CDR3 length: 14
V gene: TRBV5-6
D gene: TRBD1
J gene: TRBJ1-5

CDR3 protein: CASRVPRTGELFF
CDR3 length: 13
V gene: TRBV10-2
D gene: -
J gene: TRBJ2-2

CDR3 protein: CATPRDSIFTNYGYTF
CDR3 length: 16
V gene: TRBV10-3
D gene: TRBD1
J gene: TRBJ1-2

CDR3 protein: CASSIDTGPANEKLFF
CDR3 length: 16
V gene: TRBV19
D gene: -
J gene: TRBJ1-4

CDR3 protein: CASSPDSLNTEAFF
CDR3 length: 14
V gene: TRBV7-9
D gene: -
J gene: TRBJ1-1

CDR3 protein: CASSEIQDYGNTIYF
CDR3 length: 15
V gene: TRBV18
D gene: -
J gene: TRBJ1-3

CDR3 protein: CASSKGGASGNTIYF
CDR3 length: 15
V gene: TRBV21-1
D gene: -
J gene: TRBJ1-3

CDR3 protein: CASSESRGGYNEQFF
CDR3 length: 15
V gene: TRBV2
D gene: TRBD2
J gene: TRBJ2-1

CDR3 protein: CASSSGSGPYNEKLFF
CDR3 length: 16
V gene: TRBV5-6
D gene: -
J gene: TRBJ1-4

CDR3 protein: CASSYARDRGETQYF
CDR3 length: 15
V gene: TRBV6-5
D gene: TRBD1
J gene: TRBJ2-5

CDR3 protein: CASSWSGYGYTF
CDR3 length: 12
V gene: TRBV7-2
D gene: -
J gene: TRBJ1-2

CDR3 protein: CASSLGGGYTDTQYF
CDR3 length: 15
V gene: TRBV28
D gene: TRBD2
J gene: TRBJ2-3

CDR3 protein: CASSEWGTSYNSPLHF
CDR3 length: 16
V gene: TRBV6-1
D gene: -
J gene: TRBJ1-6

CDR3 protein: CASSWRDRAINSALHF
CDR3 length: 16
V gene: TRBV5-6
D gene: TRBD1
J gene: TRBJ1-6

CDR3 protein: CATRLRPNQPQHF
CDR3 length: 13
V gene: TRBV6-5
D gene: -
J gene: TRBJ1-5

CDR3 protein: CASSQGRADNYGYTF
CDR3 length: 15
V gene: TRBV4-2
D gene: -
J gene: TRBJ1-2

CDR3 protein: CSSRRGGEAFF
CDR3 length: 11
V gene: TRBV29-1
D gene: -
J gene: TRBJ1-1

CDR3 protein: CASSPGTGGNTIYF
CDR3 length: 14
V gene: TRBV4-3
D gene: -
J gene: TRBJ1-3

CDR3 protein: CASSLSSGGVFYEQYF
CDR3 length: 16
V gene: TRBV7-2
D gene: TRBD2
J gene: TRBJ2-7

CDR3 protein: CAWERGDPGNTIYF
CDR3 length: 14
V gene: TRBV30
D gene: -
J gene: TRBJ1-3

CDR3 protein: CASSPTYRETSTEAFF
CDR3 length: 16
V gene: TRBV18
D gene: -
J gene: TRBJ1-1

CDR3 protein: CASSPRGTLAGTDNEQFF
CDR3 length: 18
V gene: TRBV5-4
D gene: TRBD2
J gene: TRBJ2-1

CDR3 protein: CASSRGSGLSYEQYF
CDR3 length: 15
V gene: TRBV7-2
D gene: -
J gene: TRBJ2-7

CDR3 protein: CTSSPEPHPTFPYEQYF
CDR3 length: 17
V gene: TRBV1
D gene: -
J gene: TRBJ2-7

CDR3 protein: CASSSAGLAGAEFF
CDR3 length: 14
V gene: TRBV5-6
D gene: TRBD2
J gene: TRBJ2-1

CDR3 protein: CASSPPGLNTEAFF
CDR3 length: 14
V gene: TRBV7-9
D gene: -
J gene: TRBJ1-1

CDR3 protein: CASSLDSYEQYF
CDR3 length: 12
V gene: TRBV11-2
D gene: -
J gene: TRBJ2-7

CDR3 protein: CASGFSGGSYNEQFF
CDR3 length: 15
V gene: TRBV12-5
D gene: TRBD2
J gene: TRBJ2-1

CDR3 protein: CASSLAGWDEQFF
CDR3 length: 13
V gene: TRBV7-9
D gene: -
J gene: TRBJ2-1

CDR3 protein: CASSQDRVEKLFF
CDR3 length: 13
V gene: TRBV4-3
D gene: -
J gene: TRBJ1-4

CDR3 protein: CASSYSPDRDTGELFF
CDR3 length: 16
V gene: TRBV6-5
D gene: TRBD1
J gene: TRBJ2-2

CDR3 protein: CASSHGPSYGYTF
CDR3 length: 13
V gene: TRBV14
D gene: -
J gene: TRBJ1-2

CDR3 protein: CASSFAQGSLYNEQFF
CDR3 length: 16
V gene: TRBV28
D gene: -
J gene: TRBJ2-1

CDR3 protein: CASSSSSGVYGYTF
CDR3 length: 14
V gene: TRBV7-9
D gene: -
J gene: TRBJ1-2

CDR3 protein: CASKDPGEMFF
CDR3 length: 11
V gene: TRBV2
D gene: -
J gene: TRBJ2-2